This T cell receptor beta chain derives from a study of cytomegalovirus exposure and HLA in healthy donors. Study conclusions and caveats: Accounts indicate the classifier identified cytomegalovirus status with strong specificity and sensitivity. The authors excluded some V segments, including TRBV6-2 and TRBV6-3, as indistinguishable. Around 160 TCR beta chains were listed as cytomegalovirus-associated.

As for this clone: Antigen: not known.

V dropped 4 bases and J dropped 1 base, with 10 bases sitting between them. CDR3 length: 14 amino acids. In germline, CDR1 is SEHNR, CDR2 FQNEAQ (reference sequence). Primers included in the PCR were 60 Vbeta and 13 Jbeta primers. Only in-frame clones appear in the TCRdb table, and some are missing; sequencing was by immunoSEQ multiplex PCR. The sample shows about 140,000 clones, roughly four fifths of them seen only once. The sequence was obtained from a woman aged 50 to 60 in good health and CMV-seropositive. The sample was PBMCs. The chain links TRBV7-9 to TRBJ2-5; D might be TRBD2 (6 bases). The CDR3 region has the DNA TGTGCCAGCAGCTCGATGGGGGGCCAAGAGACCCAGTACTTC. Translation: CASSSMGGQETQYF.